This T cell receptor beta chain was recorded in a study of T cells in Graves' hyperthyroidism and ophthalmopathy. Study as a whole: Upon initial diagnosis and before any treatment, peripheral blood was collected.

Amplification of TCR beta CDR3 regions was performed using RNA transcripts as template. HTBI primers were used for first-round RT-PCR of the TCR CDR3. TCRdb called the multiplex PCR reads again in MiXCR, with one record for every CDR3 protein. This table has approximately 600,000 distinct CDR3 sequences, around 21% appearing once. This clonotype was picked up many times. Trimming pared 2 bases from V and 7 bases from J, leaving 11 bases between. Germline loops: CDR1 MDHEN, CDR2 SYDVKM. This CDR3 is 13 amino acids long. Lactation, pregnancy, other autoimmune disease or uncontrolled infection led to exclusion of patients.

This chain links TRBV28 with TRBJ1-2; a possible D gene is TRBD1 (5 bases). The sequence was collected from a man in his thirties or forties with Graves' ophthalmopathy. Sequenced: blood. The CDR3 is CASSLTRGSGYTF. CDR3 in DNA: TGTGCCAGCAGTTTAACAAGGGGTAGTGGCTACACCTTC.